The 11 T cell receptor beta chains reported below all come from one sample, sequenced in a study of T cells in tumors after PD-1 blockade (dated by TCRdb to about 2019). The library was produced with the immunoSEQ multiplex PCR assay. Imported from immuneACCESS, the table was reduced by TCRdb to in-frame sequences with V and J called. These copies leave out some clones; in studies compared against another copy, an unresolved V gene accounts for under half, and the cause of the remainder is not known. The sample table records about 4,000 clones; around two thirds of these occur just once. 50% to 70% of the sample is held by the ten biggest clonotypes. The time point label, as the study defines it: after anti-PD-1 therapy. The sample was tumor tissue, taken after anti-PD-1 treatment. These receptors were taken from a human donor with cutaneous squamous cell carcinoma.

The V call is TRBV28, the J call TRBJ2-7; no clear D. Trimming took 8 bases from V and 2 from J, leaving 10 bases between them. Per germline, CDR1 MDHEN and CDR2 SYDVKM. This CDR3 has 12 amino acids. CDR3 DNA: TGTGCCAGCTCGTCGGTAACCTACGAGCAGTACTTC. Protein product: CASSSVTYEQYF.

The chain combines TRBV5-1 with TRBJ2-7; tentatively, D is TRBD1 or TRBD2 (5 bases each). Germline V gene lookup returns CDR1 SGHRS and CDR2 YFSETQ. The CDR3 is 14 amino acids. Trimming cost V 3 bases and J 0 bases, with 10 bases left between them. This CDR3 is CASSSGTFSYEQYF. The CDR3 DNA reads TGCGCCAGCAGCTCCGGGACGTTCTCCTACGAGCAGTACTTC.

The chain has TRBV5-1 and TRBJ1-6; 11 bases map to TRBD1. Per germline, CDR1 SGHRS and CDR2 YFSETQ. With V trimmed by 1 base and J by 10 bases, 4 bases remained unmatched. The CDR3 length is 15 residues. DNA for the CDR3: TGCGCCAGCAGCTTGTGGGGACAGGGGGACTCACCCCTCCACTTT. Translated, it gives CASSLWGQGDSPLHF.

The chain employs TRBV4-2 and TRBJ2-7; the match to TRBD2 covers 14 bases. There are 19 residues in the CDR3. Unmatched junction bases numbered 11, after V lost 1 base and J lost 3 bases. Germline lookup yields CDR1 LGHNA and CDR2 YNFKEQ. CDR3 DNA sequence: TGTGCCAGCAGCCAAGGCGGGACTAGCGGGAGAAGGGCCAACTACGAGCAGTACTTC. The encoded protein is CASSQGGTSGRRANYEQYF.

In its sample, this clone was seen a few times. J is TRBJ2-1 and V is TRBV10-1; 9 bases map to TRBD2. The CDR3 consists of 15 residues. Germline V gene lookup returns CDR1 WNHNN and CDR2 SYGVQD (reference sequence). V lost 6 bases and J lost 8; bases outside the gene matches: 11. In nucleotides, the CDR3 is TGCGCCAGCAGAAAACTAGCGGGTCCTGCGGATGAGCAGTTCTTC. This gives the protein CASRKLAGPADEQFF.

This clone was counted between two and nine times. CDR3 DNA: TGTGCCTGGAAAGGGCAGGGGAGCTCCTACGAGCAGTACTTC. Translation: CAWKGQGSSYEQYF. This chain links TRBV30 with TRBJ2-7; tentatively, D is TRBD1 (6 bases). The CDR3 consists of 14 residues. Between the trimmed V and J ends, which lost 4 bases and 0 bases, there was a span of 13 bases. CDR1 and CDR2 from the germline V gene are GTSNPN and SVGIG (reference sequence).

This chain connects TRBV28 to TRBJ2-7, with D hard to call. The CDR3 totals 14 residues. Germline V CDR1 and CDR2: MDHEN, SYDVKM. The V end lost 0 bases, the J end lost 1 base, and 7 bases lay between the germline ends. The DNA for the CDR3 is TGTGCCAGCAGTTTATGGGCTGGGTCCTACGAGCAGTACTTC. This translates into CASSLWAGSYEQYF.

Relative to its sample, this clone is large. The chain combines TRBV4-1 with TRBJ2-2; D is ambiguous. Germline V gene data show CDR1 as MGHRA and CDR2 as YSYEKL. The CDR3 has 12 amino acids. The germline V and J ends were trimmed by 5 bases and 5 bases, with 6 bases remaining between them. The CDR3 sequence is CASSYRTGELFF. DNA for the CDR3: TGCGCCAGCAGCTATCGAACCGGGGAGCTGTTTTTT.

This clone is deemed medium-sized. In DNA form, the CDR3 reads TGCGCCAGCGCCTCCGAGACAGATACGCAGTATTTT. Translation: CASASETDTQYF. The V call is TRBV10-2, the J call TRBJ2-3; D gene unclear. Germline V gene data show CDR1 as WSHSY and CDR2 as SAAADI. CDR3 length: 12 residues. The V end lost 8 bases, the J end lost 3 bases, and 9 bases lay between the germline ends.

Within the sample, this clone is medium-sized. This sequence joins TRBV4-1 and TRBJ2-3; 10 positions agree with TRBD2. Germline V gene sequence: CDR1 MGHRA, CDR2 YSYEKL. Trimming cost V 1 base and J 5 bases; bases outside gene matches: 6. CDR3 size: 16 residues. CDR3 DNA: TGCGCCAGCAGCCAAGGCCTAGCGGGGGAAGGAGATACGCAGTATTTT. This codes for CASSQGLAGEGDTQYF.

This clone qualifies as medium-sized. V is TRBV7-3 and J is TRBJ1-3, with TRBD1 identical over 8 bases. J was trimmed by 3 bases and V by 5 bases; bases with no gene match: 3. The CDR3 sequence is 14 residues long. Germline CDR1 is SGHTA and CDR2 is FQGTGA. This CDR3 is CASSRTGFGNTIYF. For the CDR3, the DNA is TGTGCCAGCAGCCGGACAGGGTTTGGAAACACCATATATTTT.